This TCR beta chain is from a study of beta chain features in type 1 diabetes. Study in general: Patients did not differ from healthy donors in age, gender or cell yield. Examination spanned about 110 million sorted cells from all samples. Findings of the study overall: The study found moderately but significantly shorter TCRB CDR3s in all four CD4+ subsets of Type 1 diabetes patients. Type 1 diabetes patients had fewer VDJ junction insertions and more deletions.

The whole isolated RNA underwent reverse transcription, so sequencing captured expressed TCRB transcripts. Roughly 3.6 million reads, on average, came from each naive, central memory and regulatory T cell sample. Here immunoSEQ multiplex PCR was the method, and the copy in TCRdb shows in-frame clones only, minus some. The sample consists of over 90,000 clones, 25% to 30% of them appearing once. A few counts support this clone. Its antigen is not known. The V gene's germline CDR1 is SGHAT and CDR2 FQNNGV. J was trimmed by 6 bases and V by 2 bases; bases with no gene match: 7. The CDR3 loop spans 16 amino acids.

The sequence derives from a woman under 30 with type 1 diabetes. V usage is TRBV11-2 and J usage is TRBJ1-6; 7 nucleotides match TRBD1. Input material: central memory CD4+ T cells from blood. The CDR3: CASSLTTGQINSPLHF. The CDR3 DNA reads as TGTGCCAGCAGCTTAACCACGGGACAGATTAATTCACCCCTCCACTTT.